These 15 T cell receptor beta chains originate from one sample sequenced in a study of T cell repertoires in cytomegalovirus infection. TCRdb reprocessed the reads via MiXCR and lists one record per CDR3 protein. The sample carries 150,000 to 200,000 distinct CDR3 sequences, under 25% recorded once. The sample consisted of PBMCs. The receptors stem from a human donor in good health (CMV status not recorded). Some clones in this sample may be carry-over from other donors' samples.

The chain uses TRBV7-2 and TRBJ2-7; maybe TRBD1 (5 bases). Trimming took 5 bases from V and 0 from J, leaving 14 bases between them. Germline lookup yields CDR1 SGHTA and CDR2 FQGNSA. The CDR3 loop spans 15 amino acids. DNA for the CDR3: TGTGCCAGCAGCCTTTGGGTAGGGGACTCCTACGAGCAGTACTTC. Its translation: CASSLWVGDSYEQYF. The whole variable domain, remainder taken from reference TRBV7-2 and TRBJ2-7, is GAGVSQSPSNKVTEKGKDVELRCDPISGHTALYWYRQSLGQGLEFLIYFQGNSAPDKSGLPSDRFSAERTGGSVSTLTIQRTQQEDSAVYLCASSLWVGDSYEQYFGPGTRLTVT.

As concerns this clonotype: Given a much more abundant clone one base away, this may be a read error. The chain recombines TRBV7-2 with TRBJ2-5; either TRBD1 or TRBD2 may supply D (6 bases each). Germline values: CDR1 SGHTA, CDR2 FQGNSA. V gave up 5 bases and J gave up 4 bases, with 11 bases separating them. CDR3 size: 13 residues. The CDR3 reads CASSRGPGETQYF. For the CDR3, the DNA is TGTGCCAGCAGCCGGGGGCCAGGAGAGACCCAGTACTTC.

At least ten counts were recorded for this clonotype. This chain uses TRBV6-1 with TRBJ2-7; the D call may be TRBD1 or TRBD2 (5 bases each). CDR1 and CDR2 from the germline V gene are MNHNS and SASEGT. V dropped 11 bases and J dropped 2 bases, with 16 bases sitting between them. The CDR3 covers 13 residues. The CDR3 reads CAVGTFAPYEQYF. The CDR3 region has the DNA TGTGCCGTAGGGACGTTCGCCCCCTACGAGCAGTACTTC.

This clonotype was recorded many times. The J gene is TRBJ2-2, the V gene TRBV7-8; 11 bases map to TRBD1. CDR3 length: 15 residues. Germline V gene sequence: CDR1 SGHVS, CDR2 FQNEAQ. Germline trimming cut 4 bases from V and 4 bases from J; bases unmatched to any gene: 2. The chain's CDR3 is CASSSGTGGTGELFF. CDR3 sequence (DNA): TGTGCCAGCAGCTCCGGGACAGGGGGCACCGGGGAGCTGTTTTTT. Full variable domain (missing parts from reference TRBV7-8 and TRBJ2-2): GAGVSQSPRYKVAKRGQDVALRCDPISGHVSLFWYQQALGQGPEFLTYFQNEAQLDKSGLPSDRFFAERPEGSVSTLKIQRTQQEDSAVYLCASSSGTGGTGELFFGEGSRLTVL.

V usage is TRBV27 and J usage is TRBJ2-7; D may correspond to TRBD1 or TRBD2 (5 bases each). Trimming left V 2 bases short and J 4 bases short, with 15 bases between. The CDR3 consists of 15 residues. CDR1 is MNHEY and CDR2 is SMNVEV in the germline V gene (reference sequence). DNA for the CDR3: TGTGCCAGCAGTTTAGTAGGCAGGGAGTTTTACGAGCAGTACTTC. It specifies CASSLVGREFYEQYF.

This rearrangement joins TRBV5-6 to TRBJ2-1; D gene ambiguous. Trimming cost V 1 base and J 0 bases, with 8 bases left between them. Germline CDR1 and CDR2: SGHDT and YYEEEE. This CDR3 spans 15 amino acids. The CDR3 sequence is CASSLMVSSYNEQFF. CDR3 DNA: TGTGCCAGCAGCTTGATGGTAAGCTCCTACAATGAGCAGTTCTTC.

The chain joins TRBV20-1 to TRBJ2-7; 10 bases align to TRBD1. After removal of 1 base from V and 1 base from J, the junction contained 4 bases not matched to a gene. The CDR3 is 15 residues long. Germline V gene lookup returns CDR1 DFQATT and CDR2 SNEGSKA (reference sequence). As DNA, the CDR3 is TGCAGTGCTAGAGGGGACAGGGGCCTATCCTACGAGCAGTACTTC. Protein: CSARGDRGLSYEQYF.

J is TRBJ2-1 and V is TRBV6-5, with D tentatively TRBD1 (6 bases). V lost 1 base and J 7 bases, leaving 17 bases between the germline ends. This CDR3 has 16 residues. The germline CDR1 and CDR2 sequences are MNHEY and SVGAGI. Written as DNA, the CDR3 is TGTGCCAGCAGTTACTTGCCAGGGGTCACTAGGAATGAGCAGTTCTTC. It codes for CASSYLPGVTRNEQFF.

CDR3 loop: CASSYPRGGSGTQYF. CDR3 in DNA: TGTGCCAGCAGTTACCCGAGGGGGGGTTCGGGGACCCAGTACTTC. V and J are TRBV6-6 and TRBJ2-5; D possibly corresponds to TRBD2 (7 bases). CDR1 is MNHNY and CDR2 is SVGAGI in the germline V gene (reference sequence). The length of the CDR3 is 15 residues. Trimming pared 2 bases from V and 7 bases from J, leaving 17 bases between.

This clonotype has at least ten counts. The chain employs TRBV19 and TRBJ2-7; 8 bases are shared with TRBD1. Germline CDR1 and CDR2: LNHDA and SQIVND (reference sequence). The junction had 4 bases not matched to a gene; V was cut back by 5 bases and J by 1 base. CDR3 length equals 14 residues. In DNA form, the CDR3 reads TGTGCCAGTAGTCCGGGACAGGTTTCCTACGAGCAGTACTTC. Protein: CASSPGQVSYEQYF.

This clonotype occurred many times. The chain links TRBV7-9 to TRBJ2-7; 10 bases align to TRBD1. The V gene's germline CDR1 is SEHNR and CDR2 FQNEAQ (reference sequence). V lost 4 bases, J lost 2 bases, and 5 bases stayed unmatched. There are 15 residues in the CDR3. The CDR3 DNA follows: TGTGCCAGCAGCTCAGCCGGGACAGGGGCCTACGAGCAGTACTTC. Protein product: CASSSAGTGAYEQYF.

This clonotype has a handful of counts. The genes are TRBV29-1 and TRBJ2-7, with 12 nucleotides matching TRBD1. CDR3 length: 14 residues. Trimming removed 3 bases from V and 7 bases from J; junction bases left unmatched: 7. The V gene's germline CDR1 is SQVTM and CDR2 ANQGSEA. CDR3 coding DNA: TGCAGCGTTGAGCGGGGACAGGGGGCGCGGGAGCAGTACTTC. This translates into CSVERGQGAREQYF.

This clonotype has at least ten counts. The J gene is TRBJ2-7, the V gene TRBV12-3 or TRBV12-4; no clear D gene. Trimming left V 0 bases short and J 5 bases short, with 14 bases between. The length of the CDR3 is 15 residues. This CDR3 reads CASSLAARFPHEQYF. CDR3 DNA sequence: TGTGCCAGCAGTTTAGCGGCACGTTTCCCCCACGAGCAGTACTTC.

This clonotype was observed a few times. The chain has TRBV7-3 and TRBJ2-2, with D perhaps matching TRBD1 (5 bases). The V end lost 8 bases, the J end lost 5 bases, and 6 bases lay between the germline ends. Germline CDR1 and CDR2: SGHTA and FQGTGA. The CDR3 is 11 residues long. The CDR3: CASGATGELFF. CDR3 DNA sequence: TGTGCCAGCGGGGCGACCGGGGAGCTGTTTTTT.

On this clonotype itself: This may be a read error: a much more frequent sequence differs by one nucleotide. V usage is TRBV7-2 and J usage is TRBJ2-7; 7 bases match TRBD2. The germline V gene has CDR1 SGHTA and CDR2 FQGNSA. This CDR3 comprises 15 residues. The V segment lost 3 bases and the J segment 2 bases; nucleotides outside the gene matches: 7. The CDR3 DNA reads TGTGCCAGCAGCTTTATGGCGGGAGAGACCTACGAGCAGTACTTC. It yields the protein CASSFMAGETYEQYF.